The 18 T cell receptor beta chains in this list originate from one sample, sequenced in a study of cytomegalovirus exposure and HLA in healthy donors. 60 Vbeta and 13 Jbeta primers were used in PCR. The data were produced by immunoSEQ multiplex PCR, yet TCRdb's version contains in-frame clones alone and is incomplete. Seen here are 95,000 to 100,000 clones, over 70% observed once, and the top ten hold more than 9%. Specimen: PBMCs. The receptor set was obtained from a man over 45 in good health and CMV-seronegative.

The CDR3 loop reads CASRDGTSGNNEQFF. Written as DNA, the CDR3 is TGTGCCAGCAGAGATGGGACTAGCGGAAACAATGAGCAGTTCTTC. This chain joins TRBV5-4 and TRBJ2-1; 11 bases fit TRBD2. Germline CDR1 and CDR2: SGHNT and YYREEE (reference sequence). This CDR3 is built from 15 residues. V lost 5 bases and J lost 5; bases outside the gene matches: 6.

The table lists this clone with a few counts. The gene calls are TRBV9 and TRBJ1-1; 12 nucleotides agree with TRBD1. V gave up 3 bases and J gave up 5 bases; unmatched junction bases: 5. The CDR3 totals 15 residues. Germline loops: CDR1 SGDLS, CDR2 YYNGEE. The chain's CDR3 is CASSGDRGRGTEAFF. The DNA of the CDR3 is TGTGCCAGCAGCGGGGACAGGGGGCGTGGGACTGAAGCTTTCTTT.

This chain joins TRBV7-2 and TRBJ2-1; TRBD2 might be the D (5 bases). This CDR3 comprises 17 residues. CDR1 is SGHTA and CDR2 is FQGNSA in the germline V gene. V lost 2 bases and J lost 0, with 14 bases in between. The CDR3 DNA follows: TGTGCCAGCAGCTTACCCCCGGGGTCGAGCTCCTACAATGAGCAGTTCTTC. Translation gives CASSLPPGSSSYNEQFF.

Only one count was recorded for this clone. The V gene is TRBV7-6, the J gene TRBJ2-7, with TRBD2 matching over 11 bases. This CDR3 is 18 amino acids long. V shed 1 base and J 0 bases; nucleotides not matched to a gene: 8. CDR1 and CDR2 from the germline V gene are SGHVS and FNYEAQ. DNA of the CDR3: TGTGCCAGCAGCTTAGGGAGACTAGCGGGATCGGGCTCCTACGAGCAGTACTTC. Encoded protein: CASSLGRLAGSGSYEQYF.

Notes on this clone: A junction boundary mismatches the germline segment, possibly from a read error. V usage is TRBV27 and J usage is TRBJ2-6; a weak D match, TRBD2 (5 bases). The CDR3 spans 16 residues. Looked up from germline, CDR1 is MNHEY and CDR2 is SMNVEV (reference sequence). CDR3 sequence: CAGSLLPRAGANVLTF. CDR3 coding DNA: TGTGCCGGCAGCCTTCTTCCGAGGGCCGGGGCCAACGTCCTGACTTTC.

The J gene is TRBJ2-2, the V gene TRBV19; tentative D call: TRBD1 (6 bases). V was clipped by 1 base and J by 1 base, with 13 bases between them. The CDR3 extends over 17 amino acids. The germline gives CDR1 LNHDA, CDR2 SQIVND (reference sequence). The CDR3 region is CASSIAGRGKNTGELFF. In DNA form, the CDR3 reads TGTGCCAGTAGTATAGCGGGCAGGGGTAAGAACACCGGGGAGCTGTTTTTT.

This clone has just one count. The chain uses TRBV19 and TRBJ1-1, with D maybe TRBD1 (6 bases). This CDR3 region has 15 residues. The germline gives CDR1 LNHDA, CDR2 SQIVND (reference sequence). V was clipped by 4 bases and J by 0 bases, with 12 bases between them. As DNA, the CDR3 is TGTGCCAGTAGTAGGGCCCAGGGGATGAACACTGAAGCTTTCTTT. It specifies CASSRAQGMNTEAFF. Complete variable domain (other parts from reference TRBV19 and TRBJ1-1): DGGITQSPKYLFRKEGQNVTLSCEQNLNHDAMYWYRQDPGQGLRLIYYSQIVNDFQKGDIAEGYSVSREKKESFPLTVTSAQKNPTAFYLCASSRAQGMNTEAFFGQGTRLTVV.

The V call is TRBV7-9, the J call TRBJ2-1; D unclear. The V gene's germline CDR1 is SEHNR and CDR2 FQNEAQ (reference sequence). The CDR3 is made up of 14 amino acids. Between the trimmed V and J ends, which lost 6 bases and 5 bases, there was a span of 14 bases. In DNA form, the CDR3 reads TGTGCCAGCAGTCCGGGTACTAAGAACAATGAGCAGTTCTTC. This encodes CASSPGTKNNEQFF.

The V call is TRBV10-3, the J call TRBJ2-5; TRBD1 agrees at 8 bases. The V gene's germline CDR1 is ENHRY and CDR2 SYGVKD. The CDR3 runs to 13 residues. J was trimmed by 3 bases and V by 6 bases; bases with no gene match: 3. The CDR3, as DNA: TGTGCCATCAGGGCGGGACAGGAAGAGACCCAGTACTTC. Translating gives CAIRAGQEETQYF.

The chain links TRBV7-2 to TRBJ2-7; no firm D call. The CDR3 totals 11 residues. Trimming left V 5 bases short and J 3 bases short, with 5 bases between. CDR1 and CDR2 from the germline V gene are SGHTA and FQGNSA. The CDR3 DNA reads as TGTGCCAGCAGCCGCGACTACGAGCAGTACTTC. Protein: CASSRDYEQYF.

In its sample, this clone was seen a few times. Here the CDR3 reads CASRSRDYEQYF. The CDR3 nucleotides are TGTGCCAGCAGGAGCCGGGACTACGAGCAGTACTTC. J is TRBJ2-7 and V is TRBV6-1; possible D gene TRBD2, 5 bases. The germline V and J ends were trimmed by 6 bases and 3 bases, with 9 bases remaining between them. This CDR3 contains 12 residues. Germline CDR1 MNHNS, CDR2 SASEGT.

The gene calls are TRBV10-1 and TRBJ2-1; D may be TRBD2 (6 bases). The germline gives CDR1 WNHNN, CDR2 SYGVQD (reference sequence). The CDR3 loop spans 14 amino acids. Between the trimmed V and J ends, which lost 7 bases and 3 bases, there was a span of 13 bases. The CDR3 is CASNLAVYYNEQFF. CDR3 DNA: TGCGCCAGCAATTTAGCGGTCTACTACAATGAGCAGTTCTTC.

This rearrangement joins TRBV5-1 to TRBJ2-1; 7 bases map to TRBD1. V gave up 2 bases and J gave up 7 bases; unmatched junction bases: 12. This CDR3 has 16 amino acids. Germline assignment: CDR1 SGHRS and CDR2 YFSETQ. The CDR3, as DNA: TGCGCCAGCAGCTTCGCCGGGACAGTGTCGGGGAATGAGCAGTTCTTC. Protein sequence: CASSFAGTVSGNEQFF.

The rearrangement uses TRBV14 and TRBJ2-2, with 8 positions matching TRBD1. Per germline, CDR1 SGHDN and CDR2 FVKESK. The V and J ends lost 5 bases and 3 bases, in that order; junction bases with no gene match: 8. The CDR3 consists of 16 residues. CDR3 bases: TGTGCCAGCAGCGAGCAGGGGGCGCGGTACACCGGGGAGCTGTTTTTT. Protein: CASSEQGARYTGELFF.

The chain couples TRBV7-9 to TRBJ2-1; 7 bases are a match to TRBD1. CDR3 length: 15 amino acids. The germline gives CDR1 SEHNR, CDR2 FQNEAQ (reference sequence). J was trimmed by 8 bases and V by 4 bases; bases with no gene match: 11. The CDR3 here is CASSSLTGTRDEQFF. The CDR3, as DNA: TGTGCCAGCAGCTCTTTGACAGGGACCCGGGATGAGCAGTTCTTC.

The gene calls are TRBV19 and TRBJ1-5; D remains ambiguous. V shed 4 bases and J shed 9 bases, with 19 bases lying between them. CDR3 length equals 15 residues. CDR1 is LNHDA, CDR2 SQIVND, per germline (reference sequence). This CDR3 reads CASSTGGQAGWPQHF. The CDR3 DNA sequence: TGTGCCAGTAGTACCGGCGGGCAGGCCGGCTGGCCCCAGCATTTT.

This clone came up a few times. CDR3 protein: CASRRGLAVTYEQYF. As DNA, the CDR3 is TGTGCCAGCAGACGGGGACTAGCGGTTACCTACGAGCAGTACTTC. The chain uses TRBV7-8 and TRBJ2-7; TRBD2 matches at 11 bases. V lost 6 bases to trimming and J lost 2 bases; unmatched junction nucleotides: 6. Germline CDR1 SGHVS, CDR2 FQNEAQ. The CDR3 extends over 15 amino acids.

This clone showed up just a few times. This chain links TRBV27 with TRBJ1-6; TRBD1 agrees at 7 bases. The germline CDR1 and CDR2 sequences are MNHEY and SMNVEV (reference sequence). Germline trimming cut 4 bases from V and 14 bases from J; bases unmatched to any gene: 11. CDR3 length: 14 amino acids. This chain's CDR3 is CASSSPDRVTSLHF. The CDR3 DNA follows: TGTGCCAGCAGTTCCCCCGACAGGGTCACATCCCTCCACTTT.